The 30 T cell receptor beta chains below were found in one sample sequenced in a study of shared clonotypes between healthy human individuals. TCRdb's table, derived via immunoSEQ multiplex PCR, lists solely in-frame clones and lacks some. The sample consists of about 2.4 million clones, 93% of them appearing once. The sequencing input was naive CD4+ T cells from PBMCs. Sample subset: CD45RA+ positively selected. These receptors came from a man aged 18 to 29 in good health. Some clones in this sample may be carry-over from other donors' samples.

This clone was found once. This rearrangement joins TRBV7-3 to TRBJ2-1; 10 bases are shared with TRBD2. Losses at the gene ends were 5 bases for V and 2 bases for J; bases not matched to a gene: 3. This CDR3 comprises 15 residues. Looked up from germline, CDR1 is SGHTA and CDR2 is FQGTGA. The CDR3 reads CASSPTSGPYNEQFF. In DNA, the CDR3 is TGTGCCAGCAGCCCGACTAGCGGGCCCTACAATGAGCAGTTCTTC.

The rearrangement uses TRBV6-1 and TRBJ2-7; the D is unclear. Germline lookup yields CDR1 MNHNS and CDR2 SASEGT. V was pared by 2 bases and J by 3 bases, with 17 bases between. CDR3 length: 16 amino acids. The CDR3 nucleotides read TGTGCCAGCAGTGAAAACACCATACAAGCAAGCTACGAGCAGTACTTC. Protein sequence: CASSENTIQASYEQYF.

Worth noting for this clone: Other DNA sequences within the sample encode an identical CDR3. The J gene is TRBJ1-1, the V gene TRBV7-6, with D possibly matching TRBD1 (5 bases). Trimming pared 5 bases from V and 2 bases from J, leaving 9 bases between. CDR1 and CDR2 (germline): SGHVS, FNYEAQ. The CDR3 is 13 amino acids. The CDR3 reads CASSLQGNTEAFF. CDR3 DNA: TGTGCCAGCAGCCTCCAGGGAAACACTGAAGCTTTCTTT.

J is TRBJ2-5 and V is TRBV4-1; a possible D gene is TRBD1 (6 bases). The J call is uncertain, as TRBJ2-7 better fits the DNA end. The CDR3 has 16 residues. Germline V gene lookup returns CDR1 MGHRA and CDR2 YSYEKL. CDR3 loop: CASSQSEGRGDYEQYF. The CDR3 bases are TGCGCCAGCAGCCAATCCGAGGGCAGGGGCGACTACGAGCAGTACTTC.

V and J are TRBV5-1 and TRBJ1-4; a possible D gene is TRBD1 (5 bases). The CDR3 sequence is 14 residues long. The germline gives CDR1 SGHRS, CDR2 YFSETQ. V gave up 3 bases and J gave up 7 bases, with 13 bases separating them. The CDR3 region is CASSYLQGGEKLFF. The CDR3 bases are TGCGCCAGCAGCTACCTGCAGGGAGGTGAAAAACTGTTTTTT. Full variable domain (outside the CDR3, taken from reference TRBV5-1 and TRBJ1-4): KAGVTQTPRYLIKTRGQQVTLSCSPISGHRSVSWYQQTPGQGLQFLFEYFSETQRNKGNFPGRFSGRQFSNSRSEMNVSTLELGDSALYLCASSYLQGGEKLFFGSGTQLSVL.

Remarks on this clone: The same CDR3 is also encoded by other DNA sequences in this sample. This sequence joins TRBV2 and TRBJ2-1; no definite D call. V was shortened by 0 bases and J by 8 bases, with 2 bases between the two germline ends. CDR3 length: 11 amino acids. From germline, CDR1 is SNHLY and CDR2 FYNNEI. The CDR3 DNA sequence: TGTGCCAGCAGTGAAGCCTATGAGCAGTTCTTC. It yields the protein CASSEAYEQFF. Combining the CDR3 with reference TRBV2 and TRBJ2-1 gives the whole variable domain EPEVTQTPSHQVTQMGQEVILRCVPISNHLYFYWYRQILGQKVEFLVSFYNNEISEKSEIFDDQFSVERPDGSNFTLKIRSTKLEDSAMYFCASSEAYEQFFGPGTRLTVL.

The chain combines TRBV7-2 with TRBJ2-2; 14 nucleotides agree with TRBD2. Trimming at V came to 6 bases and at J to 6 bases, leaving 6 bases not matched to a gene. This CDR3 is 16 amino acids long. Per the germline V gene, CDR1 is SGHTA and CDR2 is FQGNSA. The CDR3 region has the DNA TGTGCCAGCAGTTCACCGGGACTAGCGGGAGCCGGGGAGCTGTTTTTT. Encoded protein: CASSSPGLAGAGELFF.

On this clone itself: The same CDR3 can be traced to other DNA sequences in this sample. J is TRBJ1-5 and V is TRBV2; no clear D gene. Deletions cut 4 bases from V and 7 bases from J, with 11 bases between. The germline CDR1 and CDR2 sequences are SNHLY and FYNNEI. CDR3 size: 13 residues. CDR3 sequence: CASSAEGGQPQHF. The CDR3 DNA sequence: TGTGCCAGCAGTGCGGAGGGAGGGCAGCCCCAGCATTTT.

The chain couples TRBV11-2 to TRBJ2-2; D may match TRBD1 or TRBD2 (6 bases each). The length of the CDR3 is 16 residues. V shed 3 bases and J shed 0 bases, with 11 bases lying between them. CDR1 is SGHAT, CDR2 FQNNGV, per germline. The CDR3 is CASSFLGGANTGELFF. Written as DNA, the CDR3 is TGTGCCAGCAGCTTCCTGGGGGGCGCGAACACCGGGGAGCTGTTTTTT.

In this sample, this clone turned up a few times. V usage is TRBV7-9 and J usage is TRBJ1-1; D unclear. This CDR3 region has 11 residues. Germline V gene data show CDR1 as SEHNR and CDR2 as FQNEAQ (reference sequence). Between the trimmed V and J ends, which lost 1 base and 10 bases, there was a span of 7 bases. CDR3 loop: CASSLGEGAFF. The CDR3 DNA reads TGTGCCAGCAGCTTAGGTGAGGGAGCTTTCTTT.

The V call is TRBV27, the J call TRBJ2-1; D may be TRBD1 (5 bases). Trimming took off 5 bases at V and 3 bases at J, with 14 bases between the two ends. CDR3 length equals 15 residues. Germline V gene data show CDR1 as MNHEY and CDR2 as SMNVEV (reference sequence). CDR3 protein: CASSPDRQLYNEQFF. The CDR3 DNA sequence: TGTGCCAGCAGTCCCGACAGACAACTCTACAATGAGCAGTTCTTC.

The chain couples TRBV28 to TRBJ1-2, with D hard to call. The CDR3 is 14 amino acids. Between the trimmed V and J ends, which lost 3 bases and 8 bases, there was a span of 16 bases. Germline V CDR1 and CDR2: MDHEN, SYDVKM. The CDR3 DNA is TGTGCCAGCAGTTTCTTTCCCCCCGATCGCGGCTACACCTTC. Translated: CASSFFPPDRGYTF.

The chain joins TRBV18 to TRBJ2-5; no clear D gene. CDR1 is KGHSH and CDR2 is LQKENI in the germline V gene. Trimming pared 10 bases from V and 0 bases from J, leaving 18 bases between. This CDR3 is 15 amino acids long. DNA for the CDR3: TGTGCCACCCATTCTTCACATACGAACCAAGAGACCCAGTACTTC. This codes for CATHSSHTNQETQYF.

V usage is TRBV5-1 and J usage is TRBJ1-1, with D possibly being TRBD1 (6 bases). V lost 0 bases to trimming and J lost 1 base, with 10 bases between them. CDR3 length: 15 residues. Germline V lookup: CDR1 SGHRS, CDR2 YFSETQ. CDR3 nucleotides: TGCGCCAGCAGCTTGGAGGGGGGGCCGAACACTGAAGCTTTCTTT. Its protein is CASSLEGGPNTEAFF.

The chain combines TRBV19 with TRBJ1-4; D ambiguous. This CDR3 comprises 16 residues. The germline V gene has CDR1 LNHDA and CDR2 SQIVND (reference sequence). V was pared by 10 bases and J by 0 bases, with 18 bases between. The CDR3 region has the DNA TGTGCCACCTCTGGCCGACGAGACGCAACTAATGAAAAACTGTTTTTT. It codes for CATSGRRDATNEKLFF.

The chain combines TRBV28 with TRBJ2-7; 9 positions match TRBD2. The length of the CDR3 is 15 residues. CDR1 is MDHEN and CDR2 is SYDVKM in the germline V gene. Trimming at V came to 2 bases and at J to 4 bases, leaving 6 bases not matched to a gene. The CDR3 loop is CASSLQTSGLYEQYF. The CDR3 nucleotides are TGTGCCAGCAGTTTACAGACTAGCGGTCTATACGAGCAGTACTTC.

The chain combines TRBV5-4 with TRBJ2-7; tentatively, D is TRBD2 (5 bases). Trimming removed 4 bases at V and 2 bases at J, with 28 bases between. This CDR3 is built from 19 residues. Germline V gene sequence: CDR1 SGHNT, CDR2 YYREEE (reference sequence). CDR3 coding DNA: TGTGCCAGCAGCCCTGCACTAGACACGGACGGACTTTCACCCTACGAGCAGTACTTC. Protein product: CASSPALDTDGLSPYEQYF.

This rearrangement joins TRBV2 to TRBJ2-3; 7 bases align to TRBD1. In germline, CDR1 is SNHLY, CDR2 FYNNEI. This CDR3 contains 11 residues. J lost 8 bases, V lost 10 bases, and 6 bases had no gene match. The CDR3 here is CATTGDGTQYF. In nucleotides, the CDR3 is TGTGCCACTACAGGGGACGGTACGCAGTATTTT.

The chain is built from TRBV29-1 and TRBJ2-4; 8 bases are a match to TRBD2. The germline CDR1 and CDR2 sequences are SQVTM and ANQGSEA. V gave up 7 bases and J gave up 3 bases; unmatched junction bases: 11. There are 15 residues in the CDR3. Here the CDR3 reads CSAAGWREDKNIQYF. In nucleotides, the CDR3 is TGCAGCGCCGCGGGCTGGCGGGAGGACAAAAACATTCAGTACTTC.

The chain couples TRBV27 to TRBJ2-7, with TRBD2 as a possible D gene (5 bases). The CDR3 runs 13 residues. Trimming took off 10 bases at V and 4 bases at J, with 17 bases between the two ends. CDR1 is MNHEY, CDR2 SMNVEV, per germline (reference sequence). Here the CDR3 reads CATRRAGGYEQYF. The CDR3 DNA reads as TGTGCCACCAGAAGGGCAGGCGGGTACGAGCAGTACTTC.

The CDR3 DNA is TGTGCCAGCAGCTTAGTTGGACAGGCCTGGGATGGCTACACCTTC. Encoded protein: CASSLVGQAWDGYTF. V usage is TRBV7-2 and J usage is TRBJ1-2, with 7 nucleotides matching TRBD1. This CDR3 is built from 15 residues. CDR1 is SGHTA, CDR2 FQGNSA, per germline. The V segment lost 1 base and the J segment 6 bases; nucleotides outside the gene matches: 8.

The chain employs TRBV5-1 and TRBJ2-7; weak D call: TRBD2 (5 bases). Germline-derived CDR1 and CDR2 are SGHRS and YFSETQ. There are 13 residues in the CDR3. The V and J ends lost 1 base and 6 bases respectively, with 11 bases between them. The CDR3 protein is CASSLLTTAEQYF. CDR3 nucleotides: TGCGCCAGCAGCTTGTTGACTACGGCCGAGCAGTACTTC.

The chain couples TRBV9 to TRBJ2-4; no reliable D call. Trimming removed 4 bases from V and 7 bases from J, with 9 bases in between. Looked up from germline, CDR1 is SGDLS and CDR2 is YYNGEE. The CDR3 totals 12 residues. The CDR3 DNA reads TGTGCCAGCAGCCCCTGGGGTAACATTCAGTACTTC. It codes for CASSPWGNIQYF.

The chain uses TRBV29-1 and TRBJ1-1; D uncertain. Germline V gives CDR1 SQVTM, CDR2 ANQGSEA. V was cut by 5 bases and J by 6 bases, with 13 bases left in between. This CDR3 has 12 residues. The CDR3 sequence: CSVRKGAAEAFF. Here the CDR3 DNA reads TGCAGCGTTCGCAAGGGAGCGGCTGAAGCTTTCTTT.

The CDR3 DNA reads as TGTGCCAGCAGTAATATAGCGGGAGGGCCGGGTGAGCAGTACTTC. Encoded protein: CASSNIAGGPGEQYF. The chain joins TRBV27 to TRBJ2-7, with TRBD2 identical over 11 bases. V lost 5 bases and J lost 7; bases outside the gene matches: 10. Germline V gene sequence: CDR1 MNHEY, CDR2 SMNVEV (reference sequence). The CDR3 sequence is 15 residues long.

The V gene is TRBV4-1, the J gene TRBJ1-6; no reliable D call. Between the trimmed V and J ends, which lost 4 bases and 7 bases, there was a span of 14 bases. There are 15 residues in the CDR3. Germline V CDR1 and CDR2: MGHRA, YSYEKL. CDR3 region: CASSRGGSGNSPLHF. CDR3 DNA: TGCGCCAGCAGCCGCGGAGGGTCGGGCAATTCACCCCTCCACTTT.

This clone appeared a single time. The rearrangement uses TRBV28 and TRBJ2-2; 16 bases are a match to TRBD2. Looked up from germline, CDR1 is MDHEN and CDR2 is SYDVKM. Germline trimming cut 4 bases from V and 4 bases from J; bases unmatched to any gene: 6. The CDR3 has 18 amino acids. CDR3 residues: CASSSGGLAGGRTGELFF. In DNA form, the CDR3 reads TGTGCCAGCAGTTCTGGGGGACTAGCGGGAGGGCGCACCGGGGAGCTGTTTTTT. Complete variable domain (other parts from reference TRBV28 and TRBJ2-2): DVKVTQSSRYLVKRTGEKVFLECVQDMDHENMFWYRQDPGLGLRLIYFSYDVKMKEKGDIPEGYSVSREKKERFSLILESASTNQTSMYLCASSSGGLAGGRTGELFFGEGSRLTVL.

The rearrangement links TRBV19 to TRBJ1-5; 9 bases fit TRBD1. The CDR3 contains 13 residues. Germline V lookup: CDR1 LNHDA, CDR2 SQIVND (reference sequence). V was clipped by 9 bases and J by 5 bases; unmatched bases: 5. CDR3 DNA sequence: TGTGCCAGCCGACAGGGGGGGTATCAGCCCCAGCATTTT. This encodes CASRQGGYQPQHF.

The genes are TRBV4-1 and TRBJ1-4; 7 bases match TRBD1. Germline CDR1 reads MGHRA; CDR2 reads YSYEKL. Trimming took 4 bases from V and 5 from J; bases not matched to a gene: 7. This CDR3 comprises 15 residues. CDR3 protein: CASSPGTAENEKLFF. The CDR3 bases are TGCGCCAGCAGCCCGGGGACAGCCGAAAATGAAAAACTGTTTTTT.

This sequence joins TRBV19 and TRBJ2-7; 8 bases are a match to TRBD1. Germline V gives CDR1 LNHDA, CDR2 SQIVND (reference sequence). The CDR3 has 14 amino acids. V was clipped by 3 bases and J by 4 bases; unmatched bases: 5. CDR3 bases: TGTGCCAGTAGTATCAGGACAGGGAGGTACGAGCAGTACTTC. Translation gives CASSIRTGRYEQYF.